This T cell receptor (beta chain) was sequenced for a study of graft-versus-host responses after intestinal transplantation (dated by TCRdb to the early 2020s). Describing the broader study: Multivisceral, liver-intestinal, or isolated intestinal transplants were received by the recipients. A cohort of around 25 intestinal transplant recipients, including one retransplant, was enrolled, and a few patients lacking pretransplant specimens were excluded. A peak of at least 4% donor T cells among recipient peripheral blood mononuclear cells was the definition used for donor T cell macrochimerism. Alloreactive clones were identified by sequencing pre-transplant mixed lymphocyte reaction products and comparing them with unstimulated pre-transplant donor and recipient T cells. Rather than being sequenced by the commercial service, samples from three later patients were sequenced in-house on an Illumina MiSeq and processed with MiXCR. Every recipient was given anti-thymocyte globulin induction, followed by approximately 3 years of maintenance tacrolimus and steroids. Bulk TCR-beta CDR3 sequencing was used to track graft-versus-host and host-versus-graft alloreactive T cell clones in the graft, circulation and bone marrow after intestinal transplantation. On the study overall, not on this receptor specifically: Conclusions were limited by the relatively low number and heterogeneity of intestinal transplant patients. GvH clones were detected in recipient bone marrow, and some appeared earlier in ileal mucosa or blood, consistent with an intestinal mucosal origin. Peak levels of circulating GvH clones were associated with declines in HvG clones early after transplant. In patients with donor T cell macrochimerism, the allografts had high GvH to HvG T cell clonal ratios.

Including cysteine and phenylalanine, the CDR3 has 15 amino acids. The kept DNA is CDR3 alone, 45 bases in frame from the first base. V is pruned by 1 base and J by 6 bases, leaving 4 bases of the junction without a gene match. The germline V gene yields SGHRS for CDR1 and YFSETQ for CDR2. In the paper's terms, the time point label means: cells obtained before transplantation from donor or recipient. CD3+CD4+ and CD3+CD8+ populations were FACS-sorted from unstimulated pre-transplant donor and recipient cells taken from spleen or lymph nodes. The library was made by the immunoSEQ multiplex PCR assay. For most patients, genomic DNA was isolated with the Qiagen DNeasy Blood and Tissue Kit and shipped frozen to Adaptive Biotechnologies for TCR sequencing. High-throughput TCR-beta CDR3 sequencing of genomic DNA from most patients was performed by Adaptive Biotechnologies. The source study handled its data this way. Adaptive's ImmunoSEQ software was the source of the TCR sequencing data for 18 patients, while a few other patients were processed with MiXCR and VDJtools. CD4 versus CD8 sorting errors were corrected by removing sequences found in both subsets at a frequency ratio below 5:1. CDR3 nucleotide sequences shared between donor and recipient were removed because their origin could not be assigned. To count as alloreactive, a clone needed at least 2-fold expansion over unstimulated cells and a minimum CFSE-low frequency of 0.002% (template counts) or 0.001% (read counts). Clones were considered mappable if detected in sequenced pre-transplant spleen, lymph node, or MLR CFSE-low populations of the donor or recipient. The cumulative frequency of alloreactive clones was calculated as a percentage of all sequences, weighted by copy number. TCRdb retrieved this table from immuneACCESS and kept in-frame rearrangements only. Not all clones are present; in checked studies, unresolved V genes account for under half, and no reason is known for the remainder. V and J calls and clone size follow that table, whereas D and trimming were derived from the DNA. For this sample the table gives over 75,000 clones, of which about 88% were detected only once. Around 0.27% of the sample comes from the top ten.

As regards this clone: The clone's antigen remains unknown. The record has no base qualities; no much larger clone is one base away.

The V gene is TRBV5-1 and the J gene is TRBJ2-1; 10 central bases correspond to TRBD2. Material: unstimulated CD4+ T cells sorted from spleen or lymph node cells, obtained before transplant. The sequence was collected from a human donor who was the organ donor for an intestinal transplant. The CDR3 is CASSLLPSGSNEQFF. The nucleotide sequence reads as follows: TGCGCCAGCAGCTTGCTTCCTAGCGGGAGCAATGAGCAGTTCTTC. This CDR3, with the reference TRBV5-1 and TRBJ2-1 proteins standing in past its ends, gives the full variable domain KAGVTQTPRYLIKTRGQQVTLSCSPISGHRSVSWYQQTPGQGLQFLFEYFSETQRNKGNFPGRFSGRQFSNSRSEMNVSTLELGDSALYLCASSLLPSGSNEQFFGPGTRLTVL.